The entry below describes one TCR beta chain. Its antigen is as yet unknown. This record belongs to a study of T cells in Graves' hyperthyroidism and ophthalmopathy. Study results and caveats: Blood held most thyroid clonotypes expanded above 0.001 frequency.

Amplified TCR beta CDR3 regions derived from RNA transcripts. HTBI primers drove first-round RT-PCR of the TCR CDR3. MiXCR, run by TCRdb on the multiplex PCR reads, gives a single entry per CDR3 protein. This table holds more than 250,000 distinct CDR3 sequences, approximately 16% found once. This receptor was identified in a woman aged 50 to 60 with Graves' hyperthyroidism that later progressed to Graves' ophthalmopathy. The source material was blood.

The CDR3 region is CASLRGAWNEQYF. CDR3 DNA: TGTGCCAGCCTGAGGGGGGCTTGGAACGAGCAGTACTTC. The chain employs TRBV6-1 and TRBJ2-7, with D perhaps given as TRBD1 or TRBD2 (6 bases each). The CDR3 consists of 13 residues. Germline V gene data show CDR1 as MNHNS and CDR2 as SASEGT. The ends were cut back, 8 bases at V and 5 bases at J, with 16 bases in the middle.